The entry below gives a single TCR beta chain sequence along with its context. Its cognate antigen is unknown. The sample originates from a study of CD8 T cells in ankylosing spondylitis. Study conclusions and caveats: Matched ankylosing spondylitis synovial fluid reportedly showed significant enrichment of disease-linked clones.

Using its own MiXCR run on the 5' RACE reads, TCRdb lists one record per CDR3 protein. The sample yields 200,000 to 250,000 distinct CDR3 sequences, roughly 25% seen once. Per germline, CDR1 MNHEY and CDR2 SVGAGI. The CDR3 has 17 residues. The trim removed 2 bases at V and 5 bases at J, leaving 12 bases unmatched. This rearrangement joins TRBV6-5 to TRBJ2-1; TRBD1 agrees at 7 bases. The sequence derives from a male donor with ankylosing spondylitis or in good health (not recorded which). The sequenced material came from blood, either unsorted or a sorted T cell fraction (not recorded which). This CDR3 reads CASSYLGSGTVNNEQFF. The CDR3 DNA sequence: TGTGCCAGCAGTTACCTCGGCTCCGGGACAGTAAACAATGAGCAGTTCTTC.